This TCR beta chain was sequenced during a study of shared clonotypes between healthy human individuals. Study findings and constraints: A reduction in generation probabilities was seen for non-shared clonotypes relative to those shared by all four donors. Larger estimated richness was generally seen in naive subsets than in memory subsets.

On this clone itself: Its antigen remains unidentified.

Sequenced by immunoSEQ multiplex PCR; TCRdb stores in-frame clones only, minus some. Of more than 2,000,000 clones in the sample, roughly nine tenths were seen once. Source material: naive CD4+ T cells sorted from blood. Noted subset: CD45RA+ positively selected. The receptor was derived from a man aged 18 to 30 in good health.

CDR3 residues: CASSTGDVRSYEQYF. For the CDR3, the DNA is TGTGCCAGTAGTACAGGGGATGTTAGGTCCTACGAGCAGTACTTC. The J gene is TRBJ2-7, the V gene TRBV19; D is perhaps TRBD1 (6 bases). CDR1 is LNHDA, CDR2 SQIVND, per germline (reference sequence). The CDR3 has 15 residues. V lost 4 bases to trimming and J lost 1 base, with 14 bases between them.